The 2 T cell receptor beta chains below come from one sample, sequenced in a study of CD8+ T cells in alopecia areata. As the sequencing template, cDNA was produced by extracting RNA and reverse transcribing it. The repertoire was sequenced with immunoSEQ multiplex PCR; TCRdb's copy has only in-frame clones and lacks some. The data contain roughly 120,000 clones, about two fifths of them singletons. The sample consisted of CD4+ T cells sorted from blood. The receptors derive from a human donor with alopecia areata.

The V and J genes are TRBV20-1 and TRBJ2-7; no firm D call. This CDR3 is 11 amino acids long. The V end was cut by 6 bases, the J end by 2 bases, with 8 bases between. Germline CDR1 DFQATT, CDR2 SNEGSKA (reference sequence). The CDR3 protein is CSATTTYEQYF. The CDR3 nucleotides are TGCAGTGCAACGACCACCTACGAGCAGTACTTC.

This clone was detected only a few times. The sample contains more than one DNA sequence encoding this CDR3. The V and J genes are TRBV29-1 and TRBJ1-1; the D gene is possibly TRBD1 (5 bases). The CDR3 is 13 residues long. The germline gives CDR1 SQVTM, CDR2 ANQGSEA. The V end lost 6 bases, the J end lost 1 base, and 12 bases lay between the germline ends. The CDR3 protein is CSVAGQGNTEAFF. The CDR3 nucleotides are TGCAGCGTCGCGGGGCAGGGGAACACTGAAGCTTTCTTT. Full variable domain (outside the CDR3, taken from reference TRBV29-1 and TRBJ1-1): SAVISQKPSRDICQRGTSLTIQCQVDSQVTMMFWYRQQPGQSLTLIATANQGSEATYESGFVIDKFPISRPNLTFSTLTVSNMSPEDSSIYLCSVAGQGNTEAFFGQGTRLTVV.